This entry concerns a single TCR beta chain. What it binds is unknown. Time point: newly diagnosed GD, antithyroid drugs for less than 3 months. The TCR library used RNA extracted from PBMCs. Through Arm-PCR of CDR3 regions and iRepertoire HTBI primers, TCR beta libraries were built. From the multiplex PCR reads, TCRdb called clonotypes with MiXCR, one entry per CDR3 protein. The sample includes some 250,000 distinct CDR3 sequences, around a sixth seen only once; the top ten take 11% to 15%. This sample is part of a study of regulatory T cells in long-lasting Graves disease. At the level of the study: Newly diagnosed Graves' patients took antithyroid drugs under 3 months.

Study outcomes and limitations: The persistent group shared 2,741 public clonotypes, more than the approximately 1,000 shared by new patients. Favoring TRBV28, TRBJ1-2 and TRBJ2-5 was a feature seen in persistent disease.

Trimming removed 3 bases from V and 7 bases from J; junction bases left unmatched: 7. The CDR3 is made up of 14 amino acids. Germline V gives CDR1 MGHRA, CDR2 YSYEKL. Separately, the same data were catalogued under a study of T cells in Graves' hyperthyroidism and ophthalmopathy.

The source was peripheral blood mononuclear cells (PBMCs), collected at new diagnosis, from a patient treated with antithyroid drugs. The receptor was derived from a woman under 40 with Graves disease. This sequence joins TRBV4-1 and TRBJ1-2, with 8 bases fitting TRBD1. The CDR3 coding sequence is TGCGCCAGCAGCCAGTTAACAGGGGGGGGTGGCTACACCTTC. It specifies CASSQLTGGGGYTF.